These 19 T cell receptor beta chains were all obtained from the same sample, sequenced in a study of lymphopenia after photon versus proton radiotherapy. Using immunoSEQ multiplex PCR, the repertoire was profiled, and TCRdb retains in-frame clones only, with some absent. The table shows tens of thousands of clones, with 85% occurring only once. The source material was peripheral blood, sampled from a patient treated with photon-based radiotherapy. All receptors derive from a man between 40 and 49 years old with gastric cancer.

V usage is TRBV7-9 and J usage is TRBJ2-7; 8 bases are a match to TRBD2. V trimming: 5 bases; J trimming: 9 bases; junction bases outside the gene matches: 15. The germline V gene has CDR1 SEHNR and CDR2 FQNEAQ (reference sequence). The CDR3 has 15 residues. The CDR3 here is CASSPRGSGALGQYF. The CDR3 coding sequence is TGTGCCAGCAGCCCCCGGGGTAGCGGGGCCCTCGGGCAGTACTTC.

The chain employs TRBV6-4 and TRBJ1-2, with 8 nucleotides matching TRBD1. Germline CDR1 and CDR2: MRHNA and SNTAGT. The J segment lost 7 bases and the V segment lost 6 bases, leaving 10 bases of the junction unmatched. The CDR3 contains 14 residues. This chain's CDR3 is CASRPSTGTGGYTF. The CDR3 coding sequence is TGTGCCAGCAGACCTTCGACCGGGACAGGTGGCTACACCTTC.

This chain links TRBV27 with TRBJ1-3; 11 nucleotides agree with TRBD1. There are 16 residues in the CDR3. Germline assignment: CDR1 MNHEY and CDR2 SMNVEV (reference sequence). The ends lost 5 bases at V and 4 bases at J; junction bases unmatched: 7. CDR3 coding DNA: TGTGCCAGCAGTGCCGGACAGGGGGCGCGGGGAAACACCATATATTTT. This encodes CASSAGQGARGNTIYF.

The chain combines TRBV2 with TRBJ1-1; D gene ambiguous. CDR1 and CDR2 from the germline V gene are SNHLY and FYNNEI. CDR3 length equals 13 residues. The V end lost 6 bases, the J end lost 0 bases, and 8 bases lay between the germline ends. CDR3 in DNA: TGTGCCAGCAGGAAAGCCATGAACACTGAAGCTTTCTTT. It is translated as CASRKAMNTEAFF.

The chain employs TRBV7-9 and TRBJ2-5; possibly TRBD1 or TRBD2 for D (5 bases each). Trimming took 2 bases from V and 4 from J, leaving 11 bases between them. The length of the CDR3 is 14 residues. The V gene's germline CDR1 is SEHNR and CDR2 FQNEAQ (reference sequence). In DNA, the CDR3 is TGTGCCAGCAGCTTAAGTGGGGGTCTAGAGACCCAGTACTTC. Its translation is CASSLSGGLETQYF.

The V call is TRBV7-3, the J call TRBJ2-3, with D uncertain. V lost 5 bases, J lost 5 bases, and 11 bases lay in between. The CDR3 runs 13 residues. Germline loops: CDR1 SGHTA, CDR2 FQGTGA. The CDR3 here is CASSPNPLDTQYF. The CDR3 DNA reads TGTGCCAGCAGCCCCAATCCCCTAGATACGCAGTATTTT.

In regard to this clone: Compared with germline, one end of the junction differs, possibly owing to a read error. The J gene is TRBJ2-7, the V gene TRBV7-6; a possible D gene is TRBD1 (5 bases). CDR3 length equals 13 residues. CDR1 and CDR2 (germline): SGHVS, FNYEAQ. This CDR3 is CAGRAGPPHEQYF. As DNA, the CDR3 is TGTGCCGGCAGGGCTGGGCCCCCCCACGAGCAGTACTTC.

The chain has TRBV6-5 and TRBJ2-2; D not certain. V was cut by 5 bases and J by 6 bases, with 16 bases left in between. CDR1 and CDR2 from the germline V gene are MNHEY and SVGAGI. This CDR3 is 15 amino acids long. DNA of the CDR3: TGTGCCAGCAGTCCCCTCGCCCCTGGGTCCGGGGAGCTGTTTTTT. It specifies CASSPLAPGSGELFF.

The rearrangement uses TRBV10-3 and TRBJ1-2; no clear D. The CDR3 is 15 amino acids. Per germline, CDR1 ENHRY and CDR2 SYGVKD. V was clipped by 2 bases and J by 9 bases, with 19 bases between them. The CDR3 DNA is TGTGCCATCAGTGAGGGTCAATCCGGAGTCCATCGCTACACCTTC. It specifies CAISEGQSGVHRYTF.

The CDR3 DNA follows: TGTGCCAGCAGCGTAGCTGGATTCTACGAGCAGTACTTC. This gives the protein CASSVAGFYEQYF. The chain uses TRBV9 and TRBJ2-7; no reliable D call. V lost 0 bases and J 3 bases, leaving 7 bases between the germline ends. The CDR3 runs 13 residues. Per the germline V gene, CDR1 is SGDLS and CDR2 is YYNGEE.

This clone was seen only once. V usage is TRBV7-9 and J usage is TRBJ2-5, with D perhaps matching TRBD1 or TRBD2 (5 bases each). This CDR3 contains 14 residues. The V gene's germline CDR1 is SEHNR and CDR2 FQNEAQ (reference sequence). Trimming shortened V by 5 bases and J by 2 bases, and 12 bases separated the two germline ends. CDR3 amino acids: CASSPEGWQETQYF. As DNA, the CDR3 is TGTGCCAGCAGCCCCGAGGGGTGGCAAGAGACCCAGTACTTC.

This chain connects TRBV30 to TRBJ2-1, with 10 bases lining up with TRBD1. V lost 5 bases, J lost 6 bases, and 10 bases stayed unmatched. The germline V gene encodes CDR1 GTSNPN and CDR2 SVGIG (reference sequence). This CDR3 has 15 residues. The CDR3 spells CAWGRRGDRGNEQFF. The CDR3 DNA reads TGTGCCTGGGGTCGTCGGGGGGACAGGGGCAATGAGCAGTTCTTC.

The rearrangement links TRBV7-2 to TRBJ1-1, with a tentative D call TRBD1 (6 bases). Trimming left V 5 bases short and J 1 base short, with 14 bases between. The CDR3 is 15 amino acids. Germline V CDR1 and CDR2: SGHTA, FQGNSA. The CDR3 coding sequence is TGTGCCAGCAGCACCCGCAGGGGCGAGAACACTGAAGCTTTCTTT. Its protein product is CASSTRRGENTEAFF.

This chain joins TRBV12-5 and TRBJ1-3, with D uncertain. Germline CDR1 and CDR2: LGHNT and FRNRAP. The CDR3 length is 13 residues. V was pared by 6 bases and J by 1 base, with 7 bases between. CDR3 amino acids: CASGLGSGNTIYF. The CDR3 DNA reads TGTGCTAGTGGGTTAGGGTCTGGAAACACCATATATTTT.

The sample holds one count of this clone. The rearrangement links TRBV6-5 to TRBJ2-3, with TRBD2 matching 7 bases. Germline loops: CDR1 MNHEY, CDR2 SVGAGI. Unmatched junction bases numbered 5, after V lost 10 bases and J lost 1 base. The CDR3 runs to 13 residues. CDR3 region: CATKGGGTDTQYF. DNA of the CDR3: TGTGCCACCAAGGGAGGGGGCACAGATACGCAGTATTTT.

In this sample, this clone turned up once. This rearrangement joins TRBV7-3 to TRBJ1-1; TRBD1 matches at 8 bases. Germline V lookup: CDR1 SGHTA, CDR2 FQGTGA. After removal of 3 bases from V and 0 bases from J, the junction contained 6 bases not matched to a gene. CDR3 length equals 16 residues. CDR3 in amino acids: CASSFQDRAMNTEAFF. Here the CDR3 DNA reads TGTGCCAGCAGCTTCCAGGACAGGGCCATGAACACTGAAGCTTTCTTT.

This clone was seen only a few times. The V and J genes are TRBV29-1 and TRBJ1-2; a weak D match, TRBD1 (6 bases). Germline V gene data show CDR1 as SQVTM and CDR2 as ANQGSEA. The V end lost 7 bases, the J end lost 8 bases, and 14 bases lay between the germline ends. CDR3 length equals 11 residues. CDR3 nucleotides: TGCAGCGCGACCAGGGGCGGGGGCTACACCTTC. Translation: CSATRGGGYTF.

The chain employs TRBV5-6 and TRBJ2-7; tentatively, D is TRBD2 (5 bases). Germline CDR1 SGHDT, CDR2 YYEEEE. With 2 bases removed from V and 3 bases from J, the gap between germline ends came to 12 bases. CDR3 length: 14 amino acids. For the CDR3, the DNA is TGTGCCAGCAGCTTTTTCCCACGGGGCTACGAGCAGTACTTC. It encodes CASSFFPRGYEQYF.

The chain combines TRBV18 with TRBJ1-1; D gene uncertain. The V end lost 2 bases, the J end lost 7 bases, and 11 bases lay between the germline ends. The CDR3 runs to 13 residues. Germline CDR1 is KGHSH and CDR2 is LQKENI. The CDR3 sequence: CASSPVGGSEAFF. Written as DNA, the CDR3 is TGTGCCAGCTCACCAGTGGGCGGGAGTGAAGCTTTCTTT.